A selection of T cell receptor beta chains follows, all from one sample in a study of vaccination and CD4 T cells after COVID-19. TCRdb re-called the PCR reads with MiXCR, one entry per CDR3 protein. The table includes tens of thousands of distinct CDR3 sequences, around two fifths detected once. No antigens are known for them. The sample was CD4+ T cells from blood, cultured in vitro, taken about 7 months after SARS-CoV-2 vaccination. These receptors came from a human donor who had recovered from COVID-19. Each CDR3 is given with its conserved first and last residue. D genes are given only for firm matches. Rows may omit the clone size; those that give it use once, few, many or a size class.

v_gene,j_gene,d_gene,abundance,CDR3nt,CDR3aa
TRBV27,TRBJ2-7,TRBD1,.,TGTGCCAGCGGAAGGGCAAGGGACAGGGAACTCTTC,CASGRARDRELF
TRBV21-1,TRBJ1-5,.,few,TGTGCCAGCAGGTTACAGGGGGCACGTATCGGGAGCAATCAGCCCCAGCATTTT,CASRLQGARIGSNQPQHF
TRBV10-3,TRBJ2-5,TRBD1,.,TGTGCCATCAGCCTGGACAGGGGGCTGGAGACCCAGTACTTC,CAISLDRGLETQYF
TRBV6-2/TRBV6-3,TRBJ2-1,.,.,TGTGCCAGCAGTACTACAGGGAATGAGCAGTTCTTC,CASSTTGNEQFF
TRBV7-2,TRBJ2-7,.,.,TGTGCCAGCAGCTTAGAATCGTTCTCCGAGCAGTACTTC,CASSLESFSEQYF
TRBV7-2,TRBJ1-1,.,few,TGTGCCAGCACCCTTGACCGACTGAACACTGAAGCTTTCTTT,CASTLDRLNTEAFF
TRBV7-6,TRBJ2-1,TRBD2,few,TGTGCCAGCAGCTTAGCGGCTAGCGGGGACAATGAGCAGTTCTTC,CASSLAASGDNEQFF
TRBV19,TRBJ1-2,.,.,TGTGCCAGTAGTATTGGGACAAGGGCGCCAGGCGGCTACACCTTC,CASSIGTRAPGGYTF
TRBV5-6,TRBJ2-7,.,.,TGTGCCAGCAGCTTGGCCGCTCGTCCCGGGTACGAGCAGTACTTC,CASSLAARPGYEQYF
TRBV6-1,TRBJ2-5,.,few,TGTGCCAGCAGTAACGGGCTTCAAGAGACCCAGTACTTC,CASSNGLQETQYF